This is a list of T cell receptor beta chains from one sample in a study of OX40 agonist ivuxolimab in advanced cancers. Using immunoSEQ multiplex PCR, the repertoire was profiled, and TCRdb retains in-frame clones only, with some absent. The sample contains around 65,000 clones, about 80% of which appear only once. The sample here was CD4+ or CD8+ T cells sorted from blood, taken in a trial of the OX40 agonist ivuxolimab. The receptors were sampled from an adult with an advanced solid tumor such as melanoma, head and neck, liver or kidney cancer. The CDR3 runs from the conserved cysteine through the conserved F or W. A D gene is named only where the DNA matches it firmly. Size is stated for part of the rows, as once, few or many counts, or as a class when the clone is expanded.

clone_size,v_call,d_call,j_call,cdr3_nt,cdr3_aa
.,TRBV19,.,TRBJ1-2,TGTGCCAGTAGTAGATTCGGCAACTCCTATGCCAACTATGGCTACACCTTC,CASSRFGNSYANYGYTF
.,TRBV10-3,.,TRBJ2-6,TGTGCCACGCCCGGGCCCCCCGCCTCTGGGGCCAACGTCCTGACTTTC,CATPGPPASGANVLTF
.,TRBV9,TRBD1,TRBJ2-5,TGTGCCAGCAGCGTAGGGGACAGAAGACAAGAGACCCAGTACTTC,CASSVGDRRQETQYF
.,TRBV7-2,TRBD1,TRBJ1-5,TGTGCCAGCAGCTTATCTTCACAGGGGAATCAGCCCCAGCATTTT,CASSLSSQGNQPQHF
.,TRBV5-4,.,TRBJ2-6,TGTGCCCATGAAACACGTTCCTCTGGGGCCAACGTCCTGACTTTC,CAHETRSSGANVLTF
.,TRBV7-9,.,TRBJ1-2,TGTGCCAGCAGCTTATCCAGGACCAACTATGGCTACACCTTC,CASSLSRTNYGYTF
many,TRBV28,.,TRBJ2-7,TGTGCCAGCAGTTCCACTGGCTATGTCTCCTACGAGCAGTACTTC,CASSSTGYVSYEQYF
.,TRBV6-5,TRBD2,TRBJ2-5,TGTGCCAGCAGTTACTCGCGAGCGGGGGAACCGGGGGGCCAGTACTTC,CASSYSRAGEPGGQYF
.,TRBV11-2,TRBD1,TRBJ1-4,TGTGCCAGCAGCTCCAGGGACAGGGGGAATGAAAAACTGTTTTTT,CASSSRDRGNEKLFF
.,TRBV19,TRBD1,TRBJ1-2,TGTGCCAGTAGTACCGTGGACAGGGGGAGATCTAACTATGGCTACACCTTC,CASSTVDRGRSNYGYTF
.,TRBV14,TRBD2,TRBJ2-7,TGTGCCAGCAGCCAAGCCCTAGCGGGGTACTACGAGCAGTACTTC,CASSQALAGYYEQYF
once,TRBV19,.,TRBJ1-5,TGTGCCATCTCGGACGGATATCAGCCCCAGCATTTT,CAISDGYQPQHF
.,TRBV7-2,.,TRBJ2-7,TGTGCCAGCAGCTTCAGCGGTACCTACGAGCAGTACTTC,CASSFSGTYEQYF
.,TRBV10-1,.,TRBJ2-2,TGCGCCAGCAGTGTTGGTCGGCGGAACACCGGGGAGCTGTTTTTT,CASSVGRRNTGELFF
.,TRBV5-1,TRBD1,TRBJ1-2,TGCGCCAGCAGCTCCTTAGACAGGGGCGGCGGCTACACCTTC,CASSSLDRGGGYTF
.,TRBV5-1,TRBD2,TRBJ2-7,TGCGCCAGCAGCTTGGCTGCGGGACTAGCGAGCTCCTACGAGCAGTACTTC,CASSLAAGLASSYEQYF
.,TRBV5-1,.,TRBJ1-2,TGCGCCAGCAGCTTCTCCCTACAGACAAACTATGGCTACACCTTC,CASSFSLQTNYGYTF
.,TRBV28,.,TRBJ1-4,TGTGCCAGCAGTTCAGGGGAGTACGAAAAACTGTTTTTT,CASSSGEYEKLFF
once,TRBV18,TRBD1,TRBJ2-7,TGTGCCAGCTCACCATCGACAGGGGTCTACGAGCAGTACTTC,CASSPSTGVYEQYF
.,TRBV6-1,.,TRBJ2-5,TGTGCCACCAAAATGGAGAACTCCCAAGAGACCCAGTACTTC,CATKMENSQETQYF
once,TRBV5-1,TRBD2,TRBJ2-3,TGCGCCAGCAGCCGTGGACTAGCCCAATACACAGATACGCAGTATTTT,CASSRGLAQYTDTQYF
.,TRBV10-3,.,TRBJ2-1,TGTGCCATCAGCGGGGATGGGTCCTACAATGAGCAGTTCTTC,CAISGDGSYNEQFF
few,TRBV5-4,.,TRBJ1-1,TGTGCCAGCAGCTGGGGTAGGAACACTGAAGCTTTCTTT,CASSWGRNTEAFF
.,TRBV7-2,.,TRBJ1-2,TGTGCCAGCAGCTTAGCGCTCGGAAGGTTTGACTATGGCTACACCTTC,CASSLALGRFDYGYTF
.,TRBV6-1,.,TRBJ2-1,TGTGCCAGCAGTGAACCCTACAATGAGCAGTTCTTC,CASSEPYNEQFF
.,TRBV5-6,TRBD2,TRBJ2-7,TGTGCCAGCAGCTTGTTTACTAGCGGGCTGACCTACGAGCAGTACTTC,CASSLFTSGLTYEQYF
.,TRBV7-9,TRBD1,TRBJ2-4,TGTGCCAGCAGCTCTGGGACAGGGTCGGAAGCCAAAAACATTCAGTACTTC,CASSSGTGSEAKNIQYF
.,TRBV6-6,TRBD2,TRBJ2-1,TGTGCCAGCAGTTACAGCGGGGGACGCTACAATGAGCAGTTCTTC,CASSYSGGRYNEQFF
.,TRBV30,.,TRBJ1-1,TGTGCCTGGAGAGACCCTCGGGGCACTGAAGCTTTCTTT,CAWRDPRGTEAFF
.,TRBV2,.,TRBJ2-7,TGTGCCAGCAGTGATGGCCTATCCTACGAGCAGTACTTC,CASSDGLSYEQYF
.,TRBV6-1,TRBD1,TRBJ2-7,TGTGCCAGCAGGAGACAGGGGGGTTACGAGCAGTACTTC,CASRRQGGYEQYF
.,TRBV2,TRBD1,TRBJ2-7,TGTGCCAGCAGTGAACGTCAGGGGACAGGGCGGCCCTACGAGCAGTACTTC,CASSERQGTGRPYEQYF
.,TRBV7-9,.,TRBJ2-5,TGTGCCAGCAGCAGGGACTTCCAAGAGACCCAGTACTTC,CASSRDFQETQYF
.,TRBV15,.,TRBJ2-1,TGTGCCACCGAACGGGTATCGGGGGGCCTGTACAATGAGCAGTTCTTC,CATERVSGGLYNEQFF
once,TRBV28,.,TRBJ1-1,TGTGCCAGCACTCAGGCCGGTAGTGTGAAGGCTGAAGCTTTCTTT,CASTQAGSVKAEAFF
once,TRBV19,TRBD1,TRBJ1-1,TGTGCCAGTACTCCTGACAGGGGGTTCGTCCCTTTCTTT,CASTPDRGFVPFF
.,TRBV4-1,.,TRBJ2-2,TGCGCCAGCAGCCCTCGGACAGTATCGAACACCGGGGAGCTGTTTTTT,CASSPRTVSNTGELFF
.,TRBV9,.,TRBJ2-2,TGTGCCAGCAGCTCCGGAATTACCGGGGAGCTGTTTTTT,CASSSGITGELFF
.,TRBV5-8,.,TRBJ1-3,TGTGCCAGCAGCCACCCGAACACTGGAAACACCATATATTTT,CASSHPNTGNTIYF
.,TRBV6-1,.,TRBJ1-1,TGTGCCAGCAGTGACCACAGGCGGCGGTGGAACACTGAAGCTTTCTTT,CASSDHRRRWNTEAFF
.,TRBV19,TRBD1,TRBJ1-1,TGTGCCAGTAGTATCGGGGGACAGGTGAACACTGAAGCTTTCTTT,CASSIGGQVNTEAFF
.,TRBV10-3,TRBD1,TRBJ1-5,TGTGCCATCAAACGGCAGGGGGTAGGGCAGCCCCAGCATTTT,CAIKRQGVGQPQHF
.,TRBV7-4,TRBD1,TRBJ2-7,TGTGCCAGCAGCGGACGGACAGGGAGGGAGCAGTACTTC,CASSGRTGREQYF
.,TRBV18,.,TRBJ1-2,TGTGCCAGCTCACCACCGGTTCGGACGGGCTACACCTTC,CASSPPVRTGYTF
.,TRBV19,.,TRBJ2-5,TGTGCCAGTAGTACCCGGGACCTACAAGAGACCCAGTACTTC,CASSTRDLQETQYF
.,TRBV5-1,.,TRBJ1-4,TGCGCCAGCAGCAGTGGTGTCGGACAGATGAATGAAAAACTGTTTTTT,CASSSGVGQMNEKLFF
.,TRBV6-5,.,TRBJ1-3,TGTGCCAGCAGTCTAGGACCCTCGGGTCAAAACACCATATATTTT,CASSLGPSGQNTIYF
.,TRBV7-2,.,TRBJ1-2,TGTGCCAGCAGCTTATGGGGTGGCGTTGGCTACACCTTC,CASSLWGGVGYTF
.,TRBV10-1,.,TRBJ2-1,TGCGCCAGCAGTGAGTCGCGACAGGCCACCTCCTACAATGAGCAGTTCTTC,CASSESRQATSYNEQFF
.,TRBV7-3,TRBD2,TRBJ2-2,TGTGCCAGCAGCTTATCCCCCCTAGCGGGGGGGCCCCCCGGGGAGCTGTTTTTT,CASSLSPLAGGPPGELFF
.,TRBV5-1,.,TRBJ2-1,TGCGCCAGCAGCTTAGAAGTAGGGGTCAATGAGCAGTTCTTC,CASSLEVGVNEQFF
.,TRBV2,.,TRBJ1-2,TGTGCCACCCAGAGTACAGGCCAAGCTAACTATGGCTACACCTTC,CATQSTGQANYGYTF
.,TRBV7-8,.,TRBJ1-1,TGTGCCAGCAGCTTAAATTTGGCGAACACTGAAGCTTTCTTT,CASSLNLANTEAFF
.,TRBV5-1,TRBD1,TRBJ2-7,TGCGCCAGCAGCGTCGGGACAGGGGCTATATCCTACGAGCAGTACTTC,CASSVGTGAISYEQYF
.,TRBV2,TRBD2,TRBJ2-1,TGTGCCAGCAGTGAAGCGCTGGGGGGAGGGCCCTACAATGAGCAGTTCTTC,CASSEALGGGPYNEQFF